This section outlines one T cell receptor (beta chain) sequence together with its context. In terms of age and location, participants ranged from roughly 18 to 100 years and lived in about 25 US areas. This table comes from immunoSEQ multiplex PCR, and its TCRdb copy is limited to in-frame clones, with some not included. The repertoire consists of a few hundred thousand clones, with 75% to 90% occurring once and the leading ten covering approximately 4%. The sample comes from a study of blood T cell repertoires in COVID-19. Study context: Acute and convalescent COVID-19 samples came from the United States, Italy and Spain.

Germline CDR1 MDHEN, CDR2 SYDVKM. The V end was cut by 2 bases, the J end by 4 bases, with 17 bases between. The CDR3 consists of 16 residues. The chain has TRBV28 and TRBJ1-1, with D perhaps TRBD1 (5 bases). This receptor was taken from a woman in her twenties or thirties who had recovered from COVID-19. Sequenced material: PBMCs or T cells enriched from blood (not recorded which). CDR3 loop: CASSLAAGGVSTEAFF. CDR3 nucleotide sequence: TGTGCCAGCAGTTTAGCCGCCGGGGGGGTTAGCACTGAAGCTTTCTTT.